These T cell receptor beta chains were read from a single sample in a study of shared clonotypes between healthy human individuals. This table comes from immunoSEQ multiplex PCR, and its TCRdb copy is limited to in-frame clones, with some not included. Of 1,400,000 or so clones in the sample, roughly 98.5% were seen once. The sequencing input was naive CD4+ T cells sorted from blood. These TCRs come from a young man in good health. CDR3s include the opening cysteine and the closing phenylalanine or tryptophan. D genes are given only for firm matches. Expanded clones get a size class; other rows say once, few or many, or leave the size out.

v_call	j_call	d_call	cdr3_length	clone_size	cdr3_aa	cdr3_nt
TRBV5-1	TRBJ2-7	-	13	-	CASSLDILDEQYF	TGCGCCAGCAGCCTGGACATCCTGGACGAGCAGTACTTC
TRBV11-2	TRBJ1-3	-	13	-	CASSRGPGNTIYF	TGTGCCAGCAGCAGAGGTCCTGGAAACACCATATATTTT
TRBV5-4	TRBJ2-3	TRBD2	14	-	CASRVGGGTDTQYF	TGTGCCAGCAGGGTGGGAGGGGGCACAGATACGCAGTATTTT
TRBV5-5	TRBJ2-2	TRBD1	15	-	CASSLTGDIAGELFF	TGTGCCAGCAGCCTGACAGGGGATATTGCCGGGGAGCTGTTTTTT
TRBV6-5	TRBJ2-3	-	14	-	CASSSKTGTDTQYF	TGTGCCAGCAGTTCAAAGACAGGCACAGATACGCAGTATTTT
TRBV15	TRBJ1-1	-	15	-	CATSRDRLGNTEAFF	TGTGCCACCAGCAGAGATAGGTTAGGGAACACTGAAGCTTTCTTT
TRBV7-9	TRBJ1-4	-	14	-	CASSGVRINEKLFF	TGTGCCAGCAGCGGTGTCAGAATAAATGAAAAACTGTTTTTT
TRBV18	TRBJ2-7	-	16	-	CASSPFGRSGDYEQYF	TGTGCCAGCTCACCTTTCGGTCGCTCGGGGGACTACGAGCAGTACTTC
TRBV18	TRBJ2-1	-	11	-	CASSLANEQFF	TGTGCCAGCTCACTTGCCAATGAGCAGTTCTTC
TRBV11-2	TRBJ2-3	-	15	once	CASSQGRTSTDTQYF	TGTGCCAGCAGCCAAGGTCGCACCAGCACAGATACGCAGTATTTT
TRBV5-6	TRBJ2-7	TRBD1	16	-	CASSLASTGRVHEQYF	TGTGCCAGCAGCTTGGCTTCGACAGGGAGAGTTCACGAGCAGTACTTC
TRBV10-2	TRBJ2-7	-	12	-	CASSYTHHEQYF	TGCGCCAGCAGTTATACCCACCACGAGCAGTACTTC
TRBV19	TRBJ1-5	-	16	-	CASSTRGQGGNQPQHF	TGTGCCAGTAGTACCCGGGGGCAGGGCGGCAATCAGCCCCAGCATTTT
TRBV10-3	TRBJ2-2	-	15	once	CAISESRTATGELFF	TGTGCCATCAGTGAGTCTCGGACAGCCACCGGGGAGCTGTTTTTT
TRBV7-2	TRBJ2-1	-	13	-	CASSLGRDNEQFF	TGTGCCAGCAGCTTAGGACGAGACAATGAGCAGTTCTTC
TRBV5-1	TRBJ2-3	-	13	-	CASSLDGKDTQYF	TGCGCCAGCAGCTTGGACGGTAAAGATACGCAGTATTTT
TRBV18	TRBJ1-1	TRBD1	15	-	CASSPPGTGVNEAFF	TGTGCCAGCTCACCACCTGGGACAGGGGTTAATGAAGCTTTCTTT
TRBV18	TRBJ1-2	TRBD1	15	-	CASSPLGGQGYGYTF	TGTGCCAGCTCACCATTGGGGGGACAGGGCTATGGCTACACCTTC
TRBV14	TRBJ2-1	-	16	-	CASSQGGTGVYNEQFF	TGTGCCAGCAGCCAAGGAGGGACGGGAGTCTACAATGAGCAGTTCTTC
TRBV5-8	TRBJ2-3	-	14	-	CASSLDGRTDTQYF	TGTGCCAGCAGCTTGGATGGGCGCACAGATACGCAGTATTTT
TRBV14	TRBJ2-5	-	14	-	CASSQDWGSETQYF	TGTGCCAGCAGCCAAGATTGGGGGAGTGAGACCCAGTACTTC
TRBV28	TRBJ1-5	-	13	few	CATGVGSNQPQHF	TGTGCCACGGGGGTCGGTAGCAATCAGCCCCAGCATTTT
TRBV15	TRBJ2-1	-	13	-	CATARGTYNEQFF	TGTGCCACCGCACGGGGAACCTACAATGAGCAGTTCTTC
TRBV7-3	TRBJ2-2	TRBD1	16	-	CASSSTGGSNTGELFF	TGTGCCAGCAGCTCGACAGGGGGCAGTAACACCGGGGAGCTGTTTTTT
TRBV19	TRBJ1-2	TRBD1	13	-	CASSETGAYGYTF	TGTGCCAGTAGTGAGACAGGGGCCTATGGCTACACCTTC
TRBV7-2	TRBJ2-7	TRBD1	15	once	CASRHRQGRAYEQYF	TGTGCCAGCAGACATAGACAGGGACGGGCCTACGAGCAGTACTTC
TRBV7-9	TRBJ2-6	-	17	-	CASIRQGGNSGANVLTF	TGTGCCAGCATACGGCAGGGGGGAAACTCTGGGGCCAACGTCCTGACTTTC
TRBV5-6	TRBJ2-7	-	17	-	CASSLAWALADNYEQYF	TGTGCCAGCAGCTTGGCCTGGGCGCTAGCTGATAACTACGAGCAGTACTTC
TRBV6-1	TRBJ1-5	-	12	-	CASIESNQPQHF	TGTGCCAGCATTGAGAGCAATCAGCCCCAGCATTTT
TRBV7-9	TRBJ1-1	-	15	-	CASRLGGSRNTEAFF	TGTGCCAGCAGGCTGGGTGGCAGTCGGAACACTGAAGCTTTCTTT
TRBV9	TRBJ2-1	-	14	-	CASSDPGAYNEQFF	TGTGCCAGCAGCGATCCGGGGGCCTACAATGAGCAGTTCTTC
TRBV9	TRBJ2-7	TRBD1	14	-	CASSKRDRVNEQYF	TGTGCCAGCAGCAAGCGGGACAGGGTGAACGAGCAGTACTTC
TRBV5-1	TRBJ1-1	-	13	once	CASSVNQNTEAFF	TGCGCCAGCAGTGTTAACCAGAACACTGAAGCTTTCTTT
TRBV7-9	TRBJ1-5	-	13	-	CASSLESGQPQHF	TGTGCCAGCAGCTTAGAATCTGGTCAGCCCCAGCATTTT
TRBV11-2	TRBJ1-1	-	14	-	CASSPRGREGEAFF	TGTGCCAGCAGCCCCAGGGGCAGGGAGGGTGAAGCTTTCTTT
TRBV10-3	TRBJ2-1	TRBD2	15	-	CAITSPSGVYNEQFF	TGTGCCATCACGAGCCCTAGCGGGGTGTACAATGAGCAGTTCTTC
TRBV5-6	TRBJ2-1	TRBD2	15	-	CASSRLAATYNEQFF	TGTGCCAGCAGCCGACTAGCGGCGACCTACAATGAGCAGTTCTTC
TRBV4-1	TRBJ2-1	TRBD2	15	-	CASSQPGGPGYEQFF	TGCGCCAGCAGCCAGCCGGGAGGGCCCGGCTATGAGCAGTTCTTC
TRBV7-3	TRBJ1-2	-	18	-	CASSFKRWVRGAPYGYTF	TGTGCCAGCAGCTTTAAGAGGTGGGTGAGGGGGGCCCCCTATGGCTACACCTTC
TRBV10-3	TRBJ1-3	-	11	-	CAISGGNTIYF	TGTGCCATCAGTGGTGGAAACACCATATATTTT
TRBV10-2	TRBJ2-1	TRBD2	15	-	CASSEQTSGRNEQFF	TGCGCCAGCAGTGAGCAAACTAGCGGGAGAAATGAGCAGTTCTTC
TRBV7-9	TRBJ2-5	TRBD2	17	-	CASTILKAGGPLSAQYF	TGTGCCAGCACTATATTGAAGGCGGGAGGGCCTCTAAGTGCCCAGTACTTC
TRBV7-9	TRBJ2-3	-	14	-	CASSLWTGTDTQYF	TGTGCCAGCAGCTTATGGACCGGCACAGATACGCAGTATTTT
TRBV7-2	TRBJ2-7	-	15	-	CASSLGYGSHTEQYF	TGTGCCAGCAGCTTAGGGTACGGGTCCCATACCGAGCAGTACTTC
TRBV5-4	TRBJ2-2	-	15	-	CASSWALNDTGELFF	TGTGCCAGCAGCTGGGCCCTAAACGACACCGGGGAGCTGTTTTTT